Shown below are 23 T cell receptor beta chains from a single sample sequenced in a study of blood T cell repertoires in COVID-19. This table comes from immunoSEQ multiplex PCR, and its TCRdb copy is limited to in-frame clones, with some not included. The data show around 200,000 clones, with 75% to 90% seen just once and roughly 4.9% held by the top ten. What was sequenced was peripheral blood. These receptors all stem from a human donor in a cohort sampled during active COVID-19.

This chain connects TRBV2 to TRBJ1-1, with 7 nucleotides matching TRBD1. With V trimmed by 6 bases and J by 6 bases, 19 bases remained unmatched. This CDR3 has 17 amino acids. The germline CDR1 and CDR2 sequences are SNHLY and FYNNEI. Written as DNA, the CDR3 is TGTGCCAGCAGCTCCTCTGGAAATCGAAGGGGGCTGTCTGAAGCTTTCTTT. It is translated as CASSSSGNRRGLSEAFF.

This chain connects TRBV28 to TRBJ1-3; no reliable D call. V lost 6 bases and J 0 bases, leaving 15 bases between the germline ends. CDR1 MDHEN and CDR2 SYDVKM come from the germline V gene. The CDR3 extends over 16 amino acids. The CDR3 protein is CASRPSRLLSGNTIYF. In nucleotides, the CDR3 is TGTGCCAGCAGGCCGTCAAGACTCCTCTCTGGAAACACCATATATTTT.

There are a few counts of this clone. This chain uses TRBV10-1 with TRBJ2-1; D perhaps matches TRBD2 (5 bases). The CDR3 has 9 residues. Deletions cut 8 bases from V and 9 bases from J, with 5 bases between. The V gene's germline CDR1 is WNHNN and CDR2 SYGVQD (reference sequence). The DNA of the CDR3 is TGCGCCAGCGGGAGTGAGCAGTTCTTC. Translation gives CASGSEQFF.

The chain couples TRBV29-1 to TRBJ2-7; a possible D gene is TRBD1 (5 bases). Germline V gene data show CDR1 as SQVTM and CDR2 as ANQGSEA. V was trimmed by 7 bases and J by 5 bases, leaving 12 bases between them. The length of the CDR3 is 11 residues. For the CDR3, the DNA is TGCAGCGGGGCCAGGGCAAACGAGCAGTACTTC. The encoded protein is CSGARANEQYF.

Comments on this clone: Different DNA sequences within this sample yield the same CDR3. The chain carries TRBV6-1 and TRBJ1-2, with TRBD1 as a possible D gene (5 bases). The CDR3 has 14 residues. Germline V gene sequence: CDR1 MNHNS, CDR2 SASEGT. Trimming removed 2 bases from V and 5 bases from J, with 12 bases in between. The CDR3 nucleotides are TGTGCCAGCAGTGAAAGGCAGGGCGGATATGGCTACACCTTC. It yields the protein CASSERQGGYGYTF.

The rearrangement joins TRBV6-1 to TRBJ2-1; a possible D gene is TRBD2 (5 bases). Germline assignment: CDR1 MNHNS and CDR2 SASEGT. The CDR3 length is 15 residues. With 3 bases removed from V and 9 bases from J, the gap between germline ends came to 18 bases. CDR3 DNA: TGTGCCAGCAGTGAGGGTATAGGGAGCAATTTTGAGCAGTTCTTC. Translating gives CASSEGIGSNFEQFF.

The rearrangement links TRBV6-5 to TRBJ2-1, with a weak D call TRBD1 (6 bases). Per the germline V gene, CDR1 is MNHEY and CDR2 is SVGAGI. CDR3 length equals 14 residues. The V gene lost 4 bases and the J gene lost 6 bases, with 13 bases spanning the gap. In nucleotides, the CDR3 is TGTGCCAGCAGTTCGAAAACAGGGACCAATGAGCAGTTCTTC. Amino acids: CASSSKTGTNEQFF.

The rearrangement joins TRBV5-1 to TRBJ1-1, with D hard to call. Germline V gene data show CDR1 as SGHRS and CDR2 as YFSETQ. V gave up 1 base and J gave up 2 bases, with 12 bases separating them. The CDR3 runs 15 residues. CDR3 coding DNA: TGCGCCAGCAGCTTGTTCAGACAACGTAACACTGAAGCTTTCTTT. Its protein is CASSLFRQRNTEAFF.

This clone was observed a single time. Other DNA sequences in the sample encode the same CDR3. The chain couples TRBV7-9 to TRBJ1-2, with D uncertain. Germline V gene sequence: CDR1 SEHNR, CDR2 FQNEAQ (reference sequence). The CDR3 extends over 14 amino acids. V lost 1 base and J 2 bases, leaving 8 bases between the germline ends. The CDR3 loop reads CASSLVGLNYGYTF. The CDR3, as DNA: TGTGCCAGCAGCTTAGTTGGCTTAAACTATGGCTACACCTTC.

The chain employs TRBV6-4 and TRBJ1-2; D may be TRBD1 (6 bases). The CDR3 has 13 residues. V was trimmed by 2 bases and J by 8 bases, leaving 12 bases between them. Germline assignment: CDR1 MRHNA and CDR2 SNTAGT. The DNA of the CDR3 is TGTGCCAGCAGTGACAACAGGGCAGGGGGCTACACCTTC. Its protein is CASSDNRAGGYTF.

The J gene is TRBJ1-2, the V gene TRBV18, with D unresolved. The CDR3 totals 16 residues. CDR1 and CDR2 (germline): KGHSH, LQKENI. The germline V and J ends were trimmed by 1 base and 4 bases, with 16 bases remaining between them. CDR3 region: CASSPQLEGTSYGYTF. Written as DNA, the CDR3 is TGTGCCAGCTCACCACAATTAGAGGGCACCTCCTATGGCTACACCTTC.

Notes on this clone: This CDR3 is also generated by other DNA sequences in the sample. The chain uses TRBV9 and TRBJ1-3; D is uncertain. Trimming cost V 0 bases and J 0 bases, with 7 bases left between them. This CDR3 contains 15 residues. Germline CDR1 SGDLS, CDR2 YYNGEE. The CDR3 region is CASSVGGSSGNTIYF. The CDR3 region has the DNA TGTGCCAGCAGCGTAGGTGGCAGCTCTGGAAACACCATATATTTT.

The chain is built from TRBV10-3 and TRBJ1-2; 7 bases are a match to TRBD1. Germline V gene lookup returns CDR1 ENHRY and CDR2 SYGVKD. CDR3 length equals 17 residues. Germline trimming cut 7 bases from V and 2 bases from J; bases unmatched to any gene: 16. The CDR3 region is CAINPNPGQSENYGYTF. The CDR3, as DNA: TGTGCCATCAACCCTAACCCGGGACAGTCAGAAAACTATGGCTACACCTTC.

The V call is TRBV27, the J call TRBJ2-7, with D maybe TRBD2 (5 bases). V was shortened by 3 bases and J by 3 bases, with 18 bases between the two germline ends. Germline V gene lookup returns CDR1 MNHEY and CDR2 SMNVEV (reference sequence). CDR3 length: 16 residues. DNA for the CDR3: TGTGCCAGCAGTTTCTCCCAGGCTAGCCAAATCTACGAGCAGTACTTC. Encoded protein: CASSFSQASQIYEQYF.

This chain links TRBV7-9 with TRBJ2-2; 7 positions agree with TRBD1. The germline V gene encodes CDR1 SEHNR and CDR2 FQNEAQ (reference sequence). Trimming took 2 bases from V and 2 from J; bases not matched to a gene: 2. The CDR3 is 15 amino acids. The DNA of the CDR3 is TGTGCCAGCAGCTTACGACAGGGAAACACCGGGGAGCTGTTTTTT. It yields the protein CASSLRQGNTGELFF.

CDR3 amino acids: CASSQDSLAGYEQYF. CDR3 DNA: TGCGCCAGCAGCCAAGATTCCCTAGCGGGCTACGAGCAGTACTTC. This sequence joins TRBV4-3 and TRBJ2-7; 8 bases are shared with TRBD2. Looked up from germline, CDR1 is LGHNA and CDR2 is YSLEER. With 0 bases clipped from V and 3 bases from J, the junction kept 4 bases outside the gene matches. The CDR3 runs to 15 residues.

V and J are TRBV6-5 and TRBJ2-7; TRBD1 might be the D (5 bases). Trimming took off 0 bases at V and 5 bases at J, with 17 bases between the two ends. Germline CDR1 reads MNHEY; CDR2 reads SVGAGI. This CDR3 spans 16 amino acids. CDR3 coding DNA: TGTGCCAGCAGTTACTCTCGGTCAGGGAATATGAACGAGCAGTACTTC. This translates into CASSYSRSGNMNEQYF.

This chain joins TRBV18 and TRBJ2-3; 10 bases agree with TRBD1. Germline lookup yields CDR1 KGHSH and CDR2 LQKENI. With 3 bases clipped from V and 5 bases from J, the junction kept 5 bases outside the gene matches. The CDR3 totals 15 residues. The CDR3 reads CASSPGQGGLDTQYF. DNA of the CDR3: TGTGCCAGCTCACCCGGACAGGGGGGATTAGATACGCAGTATTTT.

V usage is TRBV6-6 and J usage is TRBJ2-4; perhaps TRBD2 as D (6 bases). The length of the CDR3 is 14 residues. Germline-derived CDR1 and CDR2 are MNHNY and SVGAGI (reference sequence). Deletions cut 7 bases from V and 2 bases from J, with 12 bases between. CDR3 nucleotide sequence: TGTGCCAGCACCCCCGGGAGCCCCAAAAACATTCAGTACTTC. This gives the protein CASTPGSPKNIQYF.

CDR3 in DNA: TGTGCCACCGGCCACAGGGCAGGCAGGACAGATACGCAGTATTTT. Its translation: CATGHRAGRTDTQYF. The genes are TRBV24-1 and TRBJ2-3; the D gene is possibly TRBD1 (6 bases). V dropped 9 bases and J dropped 3 bases, with 18 bases sitting between them. Germline CDR1 and CDR2: KGHDR and SFDVKD. The CDR3 has 15 amino acids.

This clone occurred once. V gene TRBV5-1 combines with J gene TRBJ1-2; no firm D call. V lost 0 bases and J 2 bases, leaving 8 bases between the germline ends. This CDR3 has 14 amino acids. Per the germline V gene, CDR1 is SGHRS and CDR2 is YFSETQ. For the CDR3, the DNA is TGCGCCAGCAGCTTGGAGGTCAGGAACTATGGCTACACCTTC. This sequence encodes CASSLEVRNYGYTF.

The V call is TRBV27, the J call TRBJ2-5, with D tentatively TRBD2 (5 bases). This CDR3 region has 13 residues. Germline CDR1 MNHEY, CDR2 SMNVEV (reference sequence). The germline V and J ends were trimmed by 5 bases and 7 bases, with 14 bases remaining between them. The CDR3 region is CASSRTGRATQYF. For the CDR3, the DNA is TGTGCCAGCAGTCGGACTGGGCGAGCGACCCAGTACTTC.

The V gene is TRBV11-1, the J gene TRBJ2-3; D gene ambiguous. Germline lookup yields CDR1 SGHAT and CDR2 FQDESV (reference sequence). V lost 1 base, J lost 7 bases, and 3 bases lay in between. CDR3 length equals 11 residues. The CDR3 nucleotides are TGTGCCAGCAGCTTAGACAATACGCAGTATTTT. This sequence encodes CASSLDNTQYF. Supplemented by reference TRBV11-1 and TRBJ2-3, the full variable domain reads EAEVAQSPRYKITEKSQAVAFWCDPISGHATLYWYRQILGQGPELLVQFQDESVVDDSQLPKDRFSAERLKGVDSTLKIQPAELGDSAMYLCASSLDNTQYFGPGTRLTVL.